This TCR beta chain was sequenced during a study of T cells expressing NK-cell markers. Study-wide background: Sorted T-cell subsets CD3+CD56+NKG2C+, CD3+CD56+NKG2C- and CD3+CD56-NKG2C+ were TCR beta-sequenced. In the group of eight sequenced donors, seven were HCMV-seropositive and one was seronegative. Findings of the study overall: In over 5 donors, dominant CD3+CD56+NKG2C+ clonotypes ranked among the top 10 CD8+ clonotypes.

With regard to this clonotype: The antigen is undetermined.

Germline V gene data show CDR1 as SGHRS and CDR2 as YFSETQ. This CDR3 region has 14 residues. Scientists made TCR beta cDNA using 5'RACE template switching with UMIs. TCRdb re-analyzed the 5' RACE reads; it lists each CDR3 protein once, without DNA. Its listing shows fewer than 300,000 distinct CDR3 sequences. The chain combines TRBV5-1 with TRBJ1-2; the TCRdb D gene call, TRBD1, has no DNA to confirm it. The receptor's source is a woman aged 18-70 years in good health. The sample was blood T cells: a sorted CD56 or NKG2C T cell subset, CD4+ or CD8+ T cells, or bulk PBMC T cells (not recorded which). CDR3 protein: CASRSGTGTGGYTF.